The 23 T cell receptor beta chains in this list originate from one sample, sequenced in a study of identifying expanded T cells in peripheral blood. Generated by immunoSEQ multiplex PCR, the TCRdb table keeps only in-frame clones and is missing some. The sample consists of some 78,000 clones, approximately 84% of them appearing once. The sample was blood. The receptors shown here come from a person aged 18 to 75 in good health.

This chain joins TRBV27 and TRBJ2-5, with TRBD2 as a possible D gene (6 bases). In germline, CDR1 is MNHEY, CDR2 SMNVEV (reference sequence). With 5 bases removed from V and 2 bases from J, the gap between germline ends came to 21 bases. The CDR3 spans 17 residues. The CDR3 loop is CASSRTTGGIRQETQYF. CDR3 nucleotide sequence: TGTGCCAGCAGTCGTACCACAGGCGGGATAAGGCAAGAGACCCAGTACTTC.

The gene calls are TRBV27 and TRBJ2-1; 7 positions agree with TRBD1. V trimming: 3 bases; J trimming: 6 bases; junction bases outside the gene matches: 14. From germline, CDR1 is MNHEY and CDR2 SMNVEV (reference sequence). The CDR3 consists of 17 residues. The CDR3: CASSFYPSPGGFNEQFF. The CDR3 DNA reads TGTGCCAGCAGTTTTTATCCCTCACCAGGGGGTTTCAATGAGCAGTTCTTC.

The CDR3 coding sequence is TGCAGCGTTCCACAACTAGCGGGGGTGAAGAATGAGCAGTTCTTC. Translated: CSVPQLAGVKNEQFF. The genes are TRBV29-1 and TRBJ2-1; 11 bases are shared with TRBD2. Trimming at V came to 5 bases and at J to 7 bases, leaving 10 bases not matched to a gene. Looked up from germline, CDR1 is SQVTM and CDR2 is ANQGSEA. The CDR3 loop spans 15 amino acids.

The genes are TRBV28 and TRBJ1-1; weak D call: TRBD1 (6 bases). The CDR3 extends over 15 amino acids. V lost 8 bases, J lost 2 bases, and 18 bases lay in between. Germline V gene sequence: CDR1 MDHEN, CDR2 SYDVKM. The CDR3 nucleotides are TGTGCCAGCCGTAAAAGGTTGGGGACAAACACTGAAGCTTTCTTT. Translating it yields CASRKRLGTNTEAFF. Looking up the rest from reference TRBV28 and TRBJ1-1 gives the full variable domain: DVKVTQSSRYLVKRTGEKVFLECVQDMDHENMFWYRQDPGLGLRLIYFSYDVKMKEKGDIPEGYSVSREKKERFSLILESASTNQTSMYLCASRKRLGTNTEAFFGQGTRLTVV.

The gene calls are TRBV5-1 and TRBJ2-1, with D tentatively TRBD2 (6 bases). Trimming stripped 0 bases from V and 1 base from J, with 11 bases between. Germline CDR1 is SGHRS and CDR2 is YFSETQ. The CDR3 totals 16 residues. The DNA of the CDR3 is TGCGCCAGCAGCTTGGGAGGGACTTATTCCTACAATGAGCAGTTCTTC. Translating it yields CASSLGGTYSYNEQFF.

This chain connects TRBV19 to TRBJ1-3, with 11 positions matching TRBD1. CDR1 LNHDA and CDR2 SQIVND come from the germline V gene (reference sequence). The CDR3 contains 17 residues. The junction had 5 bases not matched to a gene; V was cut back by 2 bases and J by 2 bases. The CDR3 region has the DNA TGTGCCAGTAGTATATCGCTGGGACAGGGGGCTGGAAACACCATATATTTT. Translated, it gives CASSISLGQGAGNTIYF.

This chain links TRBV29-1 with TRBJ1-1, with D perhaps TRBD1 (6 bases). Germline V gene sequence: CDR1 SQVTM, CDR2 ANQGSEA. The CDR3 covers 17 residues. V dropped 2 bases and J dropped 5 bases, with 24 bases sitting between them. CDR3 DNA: TGCAGCGTTGAATCGAAATCAATAGAGCAGGGGAATACTGAAGCTTTCTTT. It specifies CSVESKSIEQGNTEAFF. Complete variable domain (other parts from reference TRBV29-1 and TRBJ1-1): SAVISQKPSRDICQRGTSLTIQCQVDSQVTMMFWYRQQPGQSLTLIATANQGSEATYESGFVIDKFPISRPNLTFSTLTVSNMSPEDSSIYLCSVESKSIEQGNTEAFFGQGTRLTVV.

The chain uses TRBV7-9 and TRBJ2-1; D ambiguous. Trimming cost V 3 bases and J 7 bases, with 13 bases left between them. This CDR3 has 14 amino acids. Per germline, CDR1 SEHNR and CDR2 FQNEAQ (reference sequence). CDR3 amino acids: CASSFPAPSNEQFF. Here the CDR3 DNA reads TGTGCCAGCAGCTTCCCGGCTCCTTCAAATGAGCAGTTCTTC.

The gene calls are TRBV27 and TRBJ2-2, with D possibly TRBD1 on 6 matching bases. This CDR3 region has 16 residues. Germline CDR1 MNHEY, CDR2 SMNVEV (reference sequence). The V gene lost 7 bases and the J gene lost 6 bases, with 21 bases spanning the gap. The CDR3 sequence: CASKRLQGIGAGELFF. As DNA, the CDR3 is TGTGCCAGCAAGCGGCTACAGGGTATAGGGGCCGGGGAGCTGTTTTTT.

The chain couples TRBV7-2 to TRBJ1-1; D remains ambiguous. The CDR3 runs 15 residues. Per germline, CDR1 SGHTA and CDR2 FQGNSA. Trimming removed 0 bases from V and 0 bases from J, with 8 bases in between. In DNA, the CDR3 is TGTGCCAGCAGCTTAGCGTGGGAGGTGAACACTGAAGCTTTCTTT. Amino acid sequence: CASSLAWEVNTEAFF. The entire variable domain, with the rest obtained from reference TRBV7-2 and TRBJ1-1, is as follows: GAGVSQSPSNKVTEKGKDVELRCDPISGHTALYWYRQSLGQGLEFLIYFQGNSAPDKSGLPSDRFSAERTGGSVSTLTIQRTQQEDSAVYLCASSLAWEVNTEAFFGQGTRLTVV.

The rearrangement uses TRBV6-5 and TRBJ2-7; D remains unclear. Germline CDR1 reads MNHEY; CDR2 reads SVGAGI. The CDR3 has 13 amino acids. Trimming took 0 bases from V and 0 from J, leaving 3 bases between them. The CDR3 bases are TGTGCCAGCAGTTACTCGGACTCCTACGAGCAGTACTTC. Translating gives CASSYSDSYEQYF.

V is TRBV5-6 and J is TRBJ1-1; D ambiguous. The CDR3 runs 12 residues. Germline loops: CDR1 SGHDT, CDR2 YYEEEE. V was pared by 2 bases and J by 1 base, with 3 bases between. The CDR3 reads CASSFGNTEAFF. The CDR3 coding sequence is TGTGCCAGCAGCTTCGGGAACACTGAAGCTTTCTTT.

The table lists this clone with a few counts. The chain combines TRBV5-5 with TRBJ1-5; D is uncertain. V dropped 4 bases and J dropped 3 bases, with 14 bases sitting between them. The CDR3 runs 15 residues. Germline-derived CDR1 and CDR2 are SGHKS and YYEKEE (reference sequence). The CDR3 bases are TGTGCCAGCAGCCCCCGGGCGGAATACAATCAGCCCCAGCATTTT. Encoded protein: CASSPRAEYNQPQHF.

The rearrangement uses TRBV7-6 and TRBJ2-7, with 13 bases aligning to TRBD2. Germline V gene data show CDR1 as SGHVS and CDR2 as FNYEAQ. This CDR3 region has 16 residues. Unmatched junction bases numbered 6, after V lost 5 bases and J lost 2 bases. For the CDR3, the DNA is TGTGCCAGCAGCCAGACTAGCGGGAGGAATCCCTACGAGCAGTACTTC. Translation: CASSQTSGRNPYEQYF.

CDR3 sequence: CASSYGWSSYEQYF. Written as DNA, the CDR3 is TGTGCCAGCAGTTACGGTTGGAGCTCCTACGAGCAGTACTTC. The genes are TRBV6-5 and TRBJ2-7; no definite D call. The V end was cut by 2 bases, the J end by 0 bases, with 8 bases between. Per germline, CDR1 MNHEY and CDR2 SVGAGI. This CDR3 is built from 14 residues.

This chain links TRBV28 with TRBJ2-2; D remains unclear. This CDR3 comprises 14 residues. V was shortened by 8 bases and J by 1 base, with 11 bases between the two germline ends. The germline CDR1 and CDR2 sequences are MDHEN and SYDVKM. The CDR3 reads CASWEGGNTGELFF. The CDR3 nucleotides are TGTGCCAGCTGGGAAGGTGGGAACACCGGGGAGCTGTTTTTT.

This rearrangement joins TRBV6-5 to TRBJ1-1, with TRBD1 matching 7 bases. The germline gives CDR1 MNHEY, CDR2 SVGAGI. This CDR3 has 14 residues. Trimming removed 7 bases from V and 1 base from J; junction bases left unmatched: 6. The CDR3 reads CASTKGAENTEAFF. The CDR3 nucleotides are TGTGCCAGCACAAAGGGGGCCGAGAACACTGAAGCTTTCTTT.

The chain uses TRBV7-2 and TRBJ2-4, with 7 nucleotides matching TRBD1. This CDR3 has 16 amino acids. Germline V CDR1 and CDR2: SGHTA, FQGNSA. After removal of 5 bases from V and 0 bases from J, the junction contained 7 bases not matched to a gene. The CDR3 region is CASSPRRQGAKNIQYF. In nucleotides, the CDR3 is TGTGCCAGCAGCCCCCGCCGACAGGGAGCCAAAAACATTCAGTACTTC.

CDR3 region: CAWSRENEQFF. The CDR3, as DNA: TGTGCCTGGAGTCGGGAGAATGAGCAGTTCTTC. The chain combines TRBV30 with TRBJ2-1; D possibly corresponds to TRBD2 (6 bases). CDR1 GTSNPN and CDR2 SVGIG come from the germline V gene (reference sequence). The CDR3 loop spans 11 amino acids. The germline V and J ends were trimmed by 2 bases and 7 bases, with 6 bases remaining between them.

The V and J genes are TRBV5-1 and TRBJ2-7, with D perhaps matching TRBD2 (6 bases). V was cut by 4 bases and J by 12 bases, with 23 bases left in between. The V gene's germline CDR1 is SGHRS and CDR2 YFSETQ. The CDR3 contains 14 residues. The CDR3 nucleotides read TGCGCCAGCAGCGCGGGACGGGTTTTTGATTCGCGGTACTTC. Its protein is CASSAGRVFDSRYF.

The CDR3 DNA is TGTGCCAGCAGCTTGAAGCTAGCGGCGTACAATGAGCAGTTCTTC. As protein: CASSLKLAAYNEQFF. This sequence joins TRBV7-2 and TRBJ2-1, with 7 bases lining up with TRBD2. V lost 3 bases and J lost 4; bases outside the gene matches: 6. The germline CDR1 and CDR2 sequences are SGHTA and FQGNSA. This CDR3 contains 15 residues.

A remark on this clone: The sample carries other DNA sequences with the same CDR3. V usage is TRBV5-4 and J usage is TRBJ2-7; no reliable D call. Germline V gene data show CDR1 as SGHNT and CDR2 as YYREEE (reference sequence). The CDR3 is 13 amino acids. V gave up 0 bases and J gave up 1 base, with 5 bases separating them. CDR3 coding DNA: TGTGCCAGCAGCTTGGGCAGTTCCTACGAGCAGTACTTC. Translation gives CASSLGSSYEQYF.

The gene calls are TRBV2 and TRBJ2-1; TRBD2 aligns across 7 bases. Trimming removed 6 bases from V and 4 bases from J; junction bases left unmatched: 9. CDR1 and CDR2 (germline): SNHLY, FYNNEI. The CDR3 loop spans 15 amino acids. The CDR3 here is CASSPPGLPYNEQFF. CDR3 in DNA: TGTGCCAGCAGCCCGCCGGGACTACCGTACAATGAGCAGTTCTTC.